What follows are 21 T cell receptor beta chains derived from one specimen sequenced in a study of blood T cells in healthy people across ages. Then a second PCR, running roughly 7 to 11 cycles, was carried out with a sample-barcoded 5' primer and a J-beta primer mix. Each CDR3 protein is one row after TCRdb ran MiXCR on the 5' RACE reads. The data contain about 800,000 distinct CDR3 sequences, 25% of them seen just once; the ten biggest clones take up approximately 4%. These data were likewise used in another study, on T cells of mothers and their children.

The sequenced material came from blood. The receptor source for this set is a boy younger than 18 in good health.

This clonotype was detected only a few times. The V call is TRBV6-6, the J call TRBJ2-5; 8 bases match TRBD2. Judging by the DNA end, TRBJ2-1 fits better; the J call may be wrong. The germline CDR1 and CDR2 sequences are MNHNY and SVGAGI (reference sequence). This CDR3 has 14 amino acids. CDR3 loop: CASSQGLGHNEQFF. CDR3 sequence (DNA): TGTGCCAGCAGTCAGGGACTAGGGCACAATGAGCAGTTCTTC.

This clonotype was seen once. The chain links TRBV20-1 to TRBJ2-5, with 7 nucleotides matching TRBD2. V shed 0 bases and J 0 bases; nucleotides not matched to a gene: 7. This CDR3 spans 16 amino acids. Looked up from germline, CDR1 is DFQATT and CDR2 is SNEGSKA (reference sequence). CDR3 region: CSARDWGGDHQETQYF. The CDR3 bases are TGCAGTGCTAGAGATTGGGGAGGGGATCACCAAGAGACCCAGTACTTC.

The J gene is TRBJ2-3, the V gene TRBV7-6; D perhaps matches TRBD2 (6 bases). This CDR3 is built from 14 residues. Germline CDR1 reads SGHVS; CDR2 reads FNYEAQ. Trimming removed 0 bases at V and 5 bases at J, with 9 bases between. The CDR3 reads CASSLALGGDTQYF. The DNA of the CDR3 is TGTGCCAGCAGCTTAGCGTTGGGGGGAGATACGCAGTATTTT.

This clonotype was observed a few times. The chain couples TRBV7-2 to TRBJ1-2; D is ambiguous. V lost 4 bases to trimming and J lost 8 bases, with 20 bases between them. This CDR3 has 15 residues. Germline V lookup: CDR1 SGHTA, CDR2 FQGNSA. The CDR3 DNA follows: TGTGCCAGCAGCTCCACCCTGGAGGGTGGCGGCGGCTACACCTTC. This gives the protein CASSSTLEGGGGYTF.

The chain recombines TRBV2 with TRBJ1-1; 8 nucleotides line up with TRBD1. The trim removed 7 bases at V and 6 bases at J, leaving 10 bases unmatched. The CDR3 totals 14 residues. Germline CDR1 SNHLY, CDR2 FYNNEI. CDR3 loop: CASTSDRASAEAFF. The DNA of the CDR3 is TGTGCCAGCACCTCGGACAGGGCTAGTGCTGAAGCTTTCTTT.

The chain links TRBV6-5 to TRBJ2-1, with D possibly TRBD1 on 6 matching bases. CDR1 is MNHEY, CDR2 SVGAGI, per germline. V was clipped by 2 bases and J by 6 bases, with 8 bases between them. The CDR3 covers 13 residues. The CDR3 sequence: CASSYTQGNEQFF. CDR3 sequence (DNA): TGTGCCAGCAGTTACACACAGGGCAATGAGCAGTTCTTC.

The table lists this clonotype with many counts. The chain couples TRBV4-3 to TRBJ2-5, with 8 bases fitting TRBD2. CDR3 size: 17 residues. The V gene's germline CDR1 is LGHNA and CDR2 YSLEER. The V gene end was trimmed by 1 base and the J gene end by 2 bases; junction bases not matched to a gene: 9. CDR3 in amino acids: CASSQGTGGLEQETQYF. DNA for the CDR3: TGCGCCAGCAGCCAAGGAACGGGGGGACTAGAACAAGAGACCCAGTACTTC.

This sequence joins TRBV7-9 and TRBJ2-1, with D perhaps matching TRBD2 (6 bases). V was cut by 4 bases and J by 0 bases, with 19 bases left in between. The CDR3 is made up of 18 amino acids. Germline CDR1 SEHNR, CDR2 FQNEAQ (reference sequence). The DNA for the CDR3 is TGTGCCAGCAGCTCGACACAACCGGGACTGGTCTCCTACAATGAGCAGTTCTTC. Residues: CASSSTQPGLVSYNEQFF.

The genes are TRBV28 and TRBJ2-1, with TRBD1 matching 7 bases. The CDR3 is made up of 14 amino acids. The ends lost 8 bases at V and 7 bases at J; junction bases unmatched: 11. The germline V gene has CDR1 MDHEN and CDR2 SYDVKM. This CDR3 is CASQYWPTGNEQFF. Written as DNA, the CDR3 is TGTGCCAGCCAGTATTGGCCGACAGGGAATGAGCAGTTCTTC.

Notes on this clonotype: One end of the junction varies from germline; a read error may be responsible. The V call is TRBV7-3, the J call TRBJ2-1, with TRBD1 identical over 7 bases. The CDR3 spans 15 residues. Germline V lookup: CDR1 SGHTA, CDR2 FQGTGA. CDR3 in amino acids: CASSSRQGVYNEKFF. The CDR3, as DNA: TGTGCCAGCAGCTCTAGACAGGGAGTTTACAATGAGAAGTTCTTC.

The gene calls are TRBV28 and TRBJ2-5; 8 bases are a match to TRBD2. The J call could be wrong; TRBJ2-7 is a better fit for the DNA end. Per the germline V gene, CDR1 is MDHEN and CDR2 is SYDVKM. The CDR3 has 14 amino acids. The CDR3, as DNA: TGTGCCAGCAGTGAGCGGGGGACCTCCTACGAGCAGTACTTC. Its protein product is CASSERGTSYEQYF.

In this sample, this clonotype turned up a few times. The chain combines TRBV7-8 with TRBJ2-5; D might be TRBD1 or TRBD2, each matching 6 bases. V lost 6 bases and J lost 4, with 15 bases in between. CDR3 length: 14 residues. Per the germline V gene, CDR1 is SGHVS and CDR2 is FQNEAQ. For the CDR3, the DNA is TGTGCCAGCAGGTCCGGAGGGGGACCAGAGACCCAGTACTTC. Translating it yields CASRSGGGPETQYF.

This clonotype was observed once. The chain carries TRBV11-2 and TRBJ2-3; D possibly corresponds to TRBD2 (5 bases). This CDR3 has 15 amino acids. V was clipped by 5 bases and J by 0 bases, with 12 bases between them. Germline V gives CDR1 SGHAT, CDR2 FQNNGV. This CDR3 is CASSPDWTSTDTQYF. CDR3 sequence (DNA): TGTGCCAGCAGCCCCGACTGGACTAGCACAGATACGCAGTATTTT.

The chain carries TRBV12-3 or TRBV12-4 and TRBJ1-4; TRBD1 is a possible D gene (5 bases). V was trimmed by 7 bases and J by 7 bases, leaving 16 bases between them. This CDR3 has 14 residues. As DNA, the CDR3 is TGTGCCAGCACCCAAGACAGTATAGTTGAAAAACTGTTTTTT. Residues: CASTQDSIVEKLFF.

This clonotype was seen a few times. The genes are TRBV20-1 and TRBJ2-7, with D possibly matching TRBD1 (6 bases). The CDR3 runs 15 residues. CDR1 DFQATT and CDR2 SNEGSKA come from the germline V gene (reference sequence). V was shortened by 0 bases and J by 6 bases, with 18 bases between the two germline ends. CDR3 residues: CSARDARNRVSEQYF. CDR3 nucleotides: TGCAGTGCTAGAGATGCAAGGAACAGGGTGTCCGAGCAGTACTTC.

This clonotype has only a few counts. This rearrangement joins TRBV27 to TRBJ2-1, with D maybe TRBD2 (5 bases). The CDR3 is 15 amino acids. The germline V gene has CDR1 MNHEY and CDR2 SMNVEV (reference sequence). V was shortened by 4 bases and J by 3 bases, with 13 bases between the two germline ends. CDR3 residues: CASSSGLTDYNEQFF. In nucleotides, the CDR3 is TGTGCCAGCAGTTCAGGACTGACCGACTACAATGAGCAGTTCTTC.

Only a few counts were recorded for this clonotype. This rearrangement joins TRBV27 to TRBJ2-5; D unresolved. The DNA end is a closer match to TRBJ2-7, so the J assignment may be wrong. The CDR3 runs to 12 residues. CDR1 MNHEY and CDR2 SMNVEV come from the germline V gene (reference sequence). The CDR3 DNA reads TGTGCCAGCAGTCCCTCGCGCTACGAGCAGTACTTC. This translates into CASSPSRYEQYF.

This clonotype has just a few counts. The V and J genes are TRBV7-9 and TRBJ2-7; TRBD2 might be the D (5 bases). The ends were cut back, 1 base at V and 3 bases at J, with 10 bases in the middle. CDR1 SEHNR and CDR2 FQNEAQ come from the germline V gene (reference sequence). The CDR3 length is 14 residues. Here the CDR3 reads CASSLELDVYEQYF. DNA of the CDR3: TGTGCCAGCAGCTTAGAACTAGACGTCTACGAGCAGTACTTC.

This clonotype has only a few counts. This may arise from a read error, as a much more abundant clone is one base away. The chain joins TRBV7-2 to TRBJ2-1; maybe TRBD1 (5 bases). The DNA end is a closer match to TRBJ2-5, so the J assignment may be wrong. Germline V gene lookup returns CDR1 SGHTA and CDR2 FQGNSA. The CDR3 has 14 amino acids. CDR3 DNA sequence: TGTGCCAGCAGCTTAAGGGGCTGGGAAGAGACCCAGTACTTC. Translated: CASSLRGWEETQYF.

For the CDR3, the DNA is TGCAGTGCTACCCTAGATACGCAGTATTTT. Translated, it gives CSATLDTQYF. The chain couples TRBV20-1 to TRBJ2-3; D remains ambiguous. Germline V gene lookup returns CDR1 DFQATT and CDR2 SNEGSKA (reference sequence). Deletions cut 4 bases from V and 5 bases from J, with 4 bases between. The CDR3 totals 10 residues.

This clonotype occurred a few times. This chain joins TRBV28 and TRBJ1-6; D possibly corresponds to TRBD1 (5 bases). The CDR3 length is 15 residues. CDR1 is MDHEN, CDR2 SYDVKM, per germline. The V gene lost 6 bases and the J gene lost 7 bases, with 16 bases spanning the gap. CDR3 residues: CASSSPGPKNSPLHF. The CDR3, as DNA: TGTGCCAGCAGCTCTCCGGGACCCAAAAATTCACCCCTCCACTTT.